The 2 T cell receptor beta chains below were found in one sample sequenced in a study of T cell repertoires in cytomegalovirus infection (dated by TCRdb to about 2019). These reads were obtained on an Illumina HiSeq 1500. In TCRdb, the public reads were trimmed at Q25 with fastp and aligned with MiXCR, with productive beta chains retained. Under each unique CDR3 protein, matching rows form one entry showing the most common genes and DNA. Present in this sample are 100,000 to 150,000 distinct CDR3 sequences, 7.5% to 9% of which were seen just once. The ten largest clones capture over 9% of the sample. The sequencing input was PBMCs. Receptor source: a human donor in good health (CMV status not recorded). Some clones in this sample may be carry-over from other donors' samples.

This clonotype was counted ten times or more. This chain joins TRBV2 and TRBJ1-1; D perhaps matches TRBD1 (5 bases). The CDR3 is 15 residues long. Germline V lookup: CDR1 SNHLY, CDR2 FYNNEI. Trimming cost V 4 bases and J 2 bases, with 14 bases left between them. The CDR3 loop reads CASSVRSGQNTEAFF. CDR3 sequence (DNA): TGTGCCAGCAGTGTTCGCTCGGGGCAAAACACTGAAGCTTTCTTT.

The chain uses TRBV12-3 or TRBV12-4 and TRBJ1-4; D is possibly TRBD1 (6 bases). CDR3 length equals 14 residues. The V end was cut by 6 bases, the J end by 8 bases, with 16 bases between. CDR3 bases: TGTGCCAGCAGAAAAACAGGGTCTGGCGAAAAACTGTTTTTT. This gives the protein CASRKTGSGEKLFF.